The text below deals with one TCR beta chain. As yet, its antigen is unknown. TCRdb keeps only in-frame clones here, not all; method: immunoSEQ multiplex PCR. The sample consists of about 150,000 clones, 87% of them appearing once. This entry is derived from a study of cytomegalovirus exposure and HLA in healthy donors. Study-wide context: The 120 or so validation repertoires were reported in a later analysis to have been generated on the same platform as the approximately 700 first-cohort repertoires.

The donors were in the roughly 130-subject validation cohort; that cohort was separate from the roughly 730-subject first cohort. Study-level points and caveats: The investigators catalogued 150 to 200 TCR beta chains as cytomegalovirus-associated. The classifier reportedly diagnosed cytomegalovirus status with high sensitivity and specificity.

CDR3 length equals 15 residues. Unmatched junction bases numbered 4, after V lost 0 bases and J lost 4 bases. Germline assignment: CDR1 LGHNT and CDR2 FRNRAP. V is TRBV12-5 and J is TRBJ1-1; 8 bases line up with TRBD1. The specimen sequenced was PBMCs. This TCR was sampled from a young man in good health and CMV-seropositive. The CDR3: CASGLVAGGITEAFF. The CDR3 bases are TGTGCTAGTGGTTTGGTGGCAGGGGGCATCACTGAAGCTTTCTTT.